In this sample, the clone carrying this T cell receptor (beta chain) turned up a few times. This sample stems from a study of early T cells in non-severe SARS-CoV-2 infection. Study-level information: With bulk RNA from unsorted whole blood as input, sequencing yielded unpaired chains.

With 7 bases removed from V and 6 bases from J, the gap between germline ends came to 12 bases. This CDR3 has 12 amino acids. The germline V gene encodes CDR1 SQVTM and CDR2 ANQGSEA. Unique molecular identifiers were added to individual cDNA molecules. Each CDR3 protein gets one entry after TCRdb re-called the 5' RACE reads with MiXCR. The sample carries about 83,000 distinct CDR3 sequences, around an eighth recorded once. The clonotype originates from an adult who was a healthcare worker with PCR-confirmed SARS-CoV-2 infection or an uninfected control (not recorded which). This sequence joins TRBV29-1 and TRBJ2-2; D gene ambiguous. Sequencing was performed on whole blood. For the CDR3, the DNA is TGCAGCGGGCTCGAGCCGTCCGGGGAGCTGTTTTTT. Its protein is CSGLEPSGELFF.